This is a list of T cell receptor beta chains from one sample in a study of OX40 agonist ivuxolimab in advanced cancers. Produced via immunoSEQ multiplex PCR; TCRdb's table is partial and in-frame only. The sample shows 60,000 to 65,000 clones, around four fifths of them seen only once. The sequenced sample was CD4+ or CD8+ T cells sorted from blood, obtained in a trial of the OX40 agonist ivuxolimab. These receptors all come from an adult with an advanced solid tumor such as melanoma, head and neck, liver or kidney cancer. Each CDR3 is given with its conserved first and last residue. The D gene is left open where the match is weak. Part of the rows lack a size; the others show once, few, many or a class for expanded clones.

TGTGCCAGCAGAGAGGATTATGGCTACACCTTC	CASREDYGYTF	NA	11	TRBV28	NA	TRBJ1-2
TGTGCCAGTAGTTATAGGAGCTACAATGAGCAGTTCTTC	CASSYRSYNEQFF	NA	13	TRBV19	NA	TRBJ2-1
TGTGCCAGCAACGGGGGGCTGTCCTACAATGAGCAGTTCTTC	CASNGGLSYNEQFF	NA	14	TRBV2	NA	TRBJ2-1
TGTGCCTGGAGTGGTGTAAGCAATCAGCCCCAGCATTTT	CAWSGVSNQPQHF	NA	13	TRBV30	few	TRBJ1-5
TGTGCCAGCTCACCGACGCGACAGGGGCTAGGGACCCAGTACTTC	CASSPTRQGLGTQYF	TRBD1	15	TRBV18	NA	TRBJ2-5
TGTGCCAGCAGCGTTAATCGTTTAGGAAACACCATATATTTT	CASSVNRLGNTIYF	NA	14	TRBV9	NA	TRBJ1-3
TGTGCCAGTAGTGTCAATCACTATGGCTACACCTTC	CASSVNHYGYTF	NA	12	TRBV19	NA	TRBJ1-2
TGTGCCAGCAGTTTTTCAGGGGCCGTTATCTACGAGCAGTACTTC	CASSFSGAVIYEQYF	NA	15	TRBV28	NA	TRBJ2-7
TGTGCCAGCAGTTGGGACAGCGCCACCGGGGAGCTGCTTTTT	CASSWDSATGELLF	TRBD1	14	TRBV2	NA	TRBJ2-2
TGTGCCATCAGTGAGGGTCGTGCCGGGGCCGACGAAAAACTGTTTTTT	CAISEGRAGADEKLFF	NA	16	TRBV10-3	once	TRBJ1-4
TGTGCCAGCTCACCAGTGGATAATCAGCCCCAGCATTTT	CASSPVDNQPQHF	NA	13	TRBV18	few	TRBJ1-5
TGCGCCAGCAGCCGCCCTGGTAGGGACACCATATATTTT	CASSRPGRDTIYF	NA	13	TRBV4-1	medium-sized	TRBJ1-3
TGTGCTCGAAGCGGGGGCTCGAACACCATATATTTT	CARSGGSNTIYF	NA	12	TRBV30	NA	TRBJ1-3
TGTGCCAGCAGGGAGAGGGGGCTTGGCTACACCTTC	CASRERGLGYTF	TRBD1	12	TRBV2	NA	TRBJ1-2
TGTGCCAGCAGGGGGGGGCACCGGGAGCTGTTTTTT	CASRGGHRELFF	NA	12	TRBV7-2	NA	TRBJ2-2
TGTGCCAGCAGCCGTCGGACAGGGCTTAATTCACCCCTCCACTTT	CASSRRTGLNSPLHF	TRBD1	15	TRBV28	once	TRBJ1-6
TGTGCCATCCAGGCCGCGACAGGTGATAATTCACCCCTCCACTTT	CAIQAATGDNSPLHF	NA	15	TRBV5-4	NA	TRBJ1-6
TGTGCCAGCAGCTCGATCCCAGTAGACAGGTCCTACGAGCAGTACTTC	CASSSIPVDRSYEQYF	NA	16	TRBV7-9	NA	TRBJ2-7
TGTGCCAGCAGCTTATCAAGGACAGTCTCTGGAAACACCATATATTTT	CASSLSRTVSGNTIYF	NA	16	TRBV7-8	few	TRBJ1-3
TGTGCCAGCAGTTTATGGGGGACTAGCGGGAGAGGGGGTAACACAGATACGCAGTATTTT	CASSLWGTSGRGGNTDTQYF	TRBD2	20	TRBV27	NA	TRBJ2-3
TGTGCCAGCAGCCTCCCCGGTGACGGCTCCTACGAGCAGTACTTC	CASSLPGDGSYEQYF	NA	15	TRBV14	NA	TRBJ2-7
TGTGCCAGCAGCCAAGGCGGGGGGGCCGCAGATACGCAGTATTTT	CASSQGGGAADTQYF	TRBD2	15	TRBV4-2	NA	TRBJ2-3
TGTGCCAGCAGCCGGGACAGAAGAAACACCATATATTTT	CASSRDRRNTIYF	TRBD1	13	TRBV7-2	NA	TRBJ1-3
TGTGCCAGCAGCTTGGTGGAGGGGGCATTCGCGAACACCATATATTTT	CASSLVEGAFANTIYF	TRBD1	16	TRBV5-5	few	TRBJ1-3
TGTGCCAGCAGAGGGGACAGCCCGTTCTACAATGAGCAGTTCTTC	CASRGDSPFYNEQFF	TRBD1	15	TRBV27	NA	TRBJ2-1
TGTGCCAGCAGTGTGACTAGCGGAGGGGAGGAGCAGTTCTTC	CASSVTSGGEEQFF	TRBD2	14	TRBV6-1	NA	TRBJ2-1
TGTGCCAGCAGCTTAGACTACAACTATGGCTACACCTTC	CASSLDYNYGYTF	NA	13	TRBV7-9	few	TRBJ1-2
TGTGCCAGCAGCCAAAGGAAGTCTCCGAGCACTGAAGCTTTCTTT	CASSQRKSPSTEAFF	NA	15	TRBV7-9	few	TRBJ1-1
TGTGGCCCGCACGGGAGGGGGGTGGATCAGCCCCAGCATTTT	CGPHGRGVDQPQHF	NA	14	TRBV9	NA	TRBJ1-5